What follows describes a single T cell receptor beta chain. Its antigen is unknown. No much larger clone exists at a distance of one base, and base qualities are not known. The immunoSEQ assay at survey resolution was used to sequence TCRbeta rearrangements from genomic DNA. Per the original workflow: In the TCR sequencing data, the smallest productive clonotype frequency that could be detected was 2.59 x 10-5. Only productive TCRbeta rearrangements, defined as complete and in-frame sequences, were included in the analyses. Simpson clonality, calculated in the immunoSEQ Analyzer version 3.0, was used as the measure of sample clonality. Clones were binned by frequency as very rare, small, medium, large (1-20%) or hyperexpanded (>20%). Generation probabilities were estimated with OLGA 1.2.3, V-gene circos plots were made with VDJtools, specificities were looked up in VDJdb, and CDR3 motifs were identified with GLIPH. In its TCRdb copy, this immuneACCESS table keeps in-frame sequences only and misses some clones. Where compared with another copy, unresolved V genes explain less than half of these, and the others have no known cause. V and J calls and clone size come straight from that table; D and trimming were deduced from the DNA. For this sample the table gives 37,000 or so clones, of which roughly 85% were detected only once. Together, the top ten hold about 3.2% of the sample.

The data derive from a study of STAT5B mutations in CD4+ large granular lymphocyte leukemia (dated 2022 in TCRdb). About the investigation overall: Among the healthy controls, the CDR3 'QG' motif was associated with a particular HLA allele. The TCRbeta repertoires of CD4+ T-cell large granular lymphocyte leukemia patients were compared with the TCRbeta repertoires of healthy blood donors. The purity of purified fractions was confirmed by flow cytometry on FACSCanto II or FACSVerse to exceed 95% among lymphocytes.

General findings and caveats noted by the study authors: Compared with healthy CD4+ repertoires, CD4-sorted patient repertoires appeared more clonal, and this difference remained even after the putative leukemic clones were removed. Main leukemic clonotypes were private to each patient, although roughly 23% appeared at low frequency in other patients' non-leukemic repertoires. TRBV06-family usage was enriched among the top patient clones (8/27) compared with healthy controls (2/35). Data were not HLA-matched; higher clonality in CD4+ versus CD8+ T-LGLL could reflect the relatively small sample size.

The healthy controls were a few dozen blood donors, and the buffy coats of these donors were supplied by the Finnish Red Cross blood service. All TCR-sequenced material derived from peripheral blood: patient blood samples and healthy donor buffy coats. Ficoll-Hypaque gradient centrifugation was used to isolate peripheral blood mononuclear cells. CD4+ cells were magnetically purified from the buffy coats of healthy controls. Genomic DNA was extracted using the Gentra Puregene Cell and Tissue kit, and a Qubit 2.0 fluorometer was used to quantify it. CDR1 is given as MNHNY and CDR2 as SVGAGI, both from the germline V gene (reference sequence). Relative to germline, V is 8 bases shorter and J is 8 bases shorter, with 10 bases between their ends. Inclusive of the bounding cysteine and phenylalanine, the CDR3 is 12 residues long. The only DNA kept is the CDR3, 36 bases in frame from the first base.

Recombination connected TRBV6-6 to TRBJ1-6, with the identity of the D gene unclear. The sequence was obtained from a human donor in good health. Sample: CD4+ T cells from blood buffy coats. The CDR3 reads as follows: CASAQGDSPLHF. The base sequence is TGTGCCAGCGCCCAAGGCGATTCACCCCTCCACTTT.